Below are 4 T cell receptor beta chains sequenced from a single sample in a study of HIV-infected patients and healthy controls. Reverse transcription used about 510 ng RNA and constant-region primers for alpha and beta. Using multiplexing indices, alpha and beta chain libraries were generated apart by chain-specific third strand synthesis. Via MiXCR, TCRdb re-called the 5' RACE reads, giving one row per CDR3 protein. Here the sample spans about 6,000 distinct CDR3 sequences, more than 8.5% being singletons. The repertoire came from unfractionated whole blood and reflected all unsorted peripheral T cells. Sequenced material: blood, taken before antiretroviral therapy. The receptors were sampled from an adult with HIV infection.

V usage is TRBV2 and J usage is TRBJ1-4, with TRBD1 matching 7 bases. The V and J ends lost 11 bases and 6 bases, in that order; junction bases with no gene match: 12. The CDR3 spans 14 residues. The germline V gene has CDR1 SNHLY and CDR2 FYNNEI. Here the CDR3 DNA reads TGTGCCGGGGGACAGACCTCCGGGGATGAAAAACTGTTTTTT. It encodes CAGGQTSGDEKLFF.

This clonotype was seen ten or more times. The V and J genes are TRBV20-1 and TRBJ1-6; D remains ambiguous. The CDR3 totals 13 residues. Trimming left V 5 bases short and J 2 bases short, with 7 bases between. Germline assignment: CDR1 DFQATT and CDR2 SNEGSKA (reference sequence). The CDR3 DNA is TGCAGTGCTTTCCTGGCCTATAATTCACCCCTCCACTTT. It is translated as CSAFLAYNSPLHF.

In its sample, this clonotype ranks as medium-sized (0.01 to 0.1%). This chain uses TRBV10-3 with TRBJ2-7; D unresolved. The CDR3 runs to 11 residues. Germline loops: CDR1 ENHRY, CDR2 SYGVKD. V was shortened by 6 bases and J by 6 bases, with 9 bases between the two germline ends. The CDR3 sequence is CAISFMGEQYF. CDR3 DNA sequence: TGTGCCATCAGCTTTATGGGCGAGCAGTACTTC.

By share, this clonotype ranks as medium-sized. The V gene is TRBV20-1, the J gene TRBJ2-1; D is possibly TRBD2 (5 bases). The CDR3 loop spans 14 amino acids. Trimming cost V 3 bases and J 4 bases, with 13 bases left between them. Germline-derived CDR1 and CDR2 are DFQATT and SNEGSKA (reference sequence). This CDR3 is CSASMTNQYNEQFF. CDR3 nucleotides: TGCAGTGCTAGTATGACTAACCAGTACAATGAGCAGTTCTTC.